The 29 T cell receptor beta chains in this list originate from one sample, sequenced in a study of T-cell reconstitution after alpha-beta-depleted transplantation in children. During its preparation, the TCRbeta library received unique molecular identifiers. TCRdb reanalysed the PCR reads using MiXCR and keeps one entry per CDR3 protein. Of 4,000 to 5,000 distinct CDR3 sequences in the sample, 15% to 20% were seen once. The sequencing here drew on PBMCs, mostly from graft donor cells, taken 180 days after TCRalphabeta/CD19-depleted stem cell transplant. The receptors originated from a male patient between 2 and 9 years old who had a stem cell transplant for acute lymphoblastic leukemia, so the T cells may come from the graft donor.

By proportion, this clonotype is medium-sized. The genes are TRBV10-3 and TRBJ2-1; D tentatively reads TRBD1 or TRBD2 (5 bases each). Germline V lookup: CDR1 ENHRY, CDR2 SYGVKD. Trimming cost V 3 bases and J 8 bases, with 11 bases left between them. The CDR3 extends over 13 amino acids. In DNA form, the CDR3 reads TGTGCCATCAGTGAACGGGGACGGGATGAGCAGTTCTTC. This encodes CAISERGRDEQFF.

This clonotype was seen at least ten times. This chain links TRBV2 with TRBJ2-4, with D maybe TRBD1 (7 bases). Looked up from germline, CDR1 is SNHLY and CDR2 is FYNNEI. Trimming stripped 6 bases from V and 3 bases from J, with 15 bases between. The CDR3 is 15 amino acids. The CDR3 loop reads CASSPDQGGKNIQYF. For the CDR3, the DNA is TGTGCCAGCAGCCCGGACCAGGGGGGCAAAAACATTCAGTACTTC.

CDR3 amino acids: CARSPGVLSGELFF. The CDR3 coding sequence is TGTGCCAGGAGCCCAGGGGTCCTCTCCGGGGAGCTGTTTTTT. The chain recombines TRBV5-4 with TRBJ2-2, with a weak D call TRBD1 (6 bases). CDR1 SGHNT and CDR2 YYREEE come from the germline V gene (reference sequence). There are 14 residues in the CDR3. V was cut by 8 bases and J by 6 bases, with 17 bases left in between.

This chain connects TRBV7-2 to TRBJ2-1; D is ambiguous. CDR3 length equals 12 residues. Germline CDR1 reads SGHTA; CDR2 reads FQGNSA. V lost 5 bases and J lost 6, with 8 bases in between. The CDR3: CASSHPGNEQFF. In DNA form, the CDR3 reads TGTGCCAGCAGCCACCCAGGCAATGAGCAGTTCTTC.

This clonotype has ten or more counts. The V call is TRBV24-1, the J call TRBJ2-1; D possibly corresponds to TRBD2 (5 bases). CDR1 is KGHDR, CDR2 SFDVKD, per germline. V lost 5 bases and J lost 3, with 16 bases in between. This CDR3 spans 16 amino acids. CDR3 protein: CATSVTWGDLYNEQFF. In DNA, the CDR3 is TGTGCCACCAGTGTTACCTGGGGAGACCTCTACAATGAGCAGTTCTTC.

This clonotype showed up many times. V usage is TRBV20-1 and J usage is TRBJ2-3, with 12 bases identical to TRBD2. V shed 2 bases and J 4 bases; nucleotides not matched to a gene: 7. Per the germline V gene, CDR1 is DFQATT and CDR2 is SNEGSKA (reference sequence). The CDR3 loop spans 16 amino acids. CDR3 DNA sequence: TGCAGTGCTAGATCTAGCGGGAGGGCTTTGGCAGATACGCAGTATTTT. Protein: CSARSSGRALADTQYF.

In this sample, this clonotype turned up a few times. The rearrangement links TRBV30 to TRBJ1-1, with 9 bases aligning to TRBD1. J lost 4 bases, V lost 1 base, and 1 base had no gene match. CDR3 length: 13 residues. From germline, CDR1 is GTSNPN and CDR2 SVGIG (reference sequence). The CDR3 loop is CAWSGQGGTEAFF. The CDR3 DNA sequence: TGTGCCTGGAGTGGACAGGGGGGCACTGAAGCTTTCTTT.

At least ten counts were recorded for this clonotype. The V call is TRBV10-3, the J call TRBJ2-1; D is undetermined. Germline values: CDR1 ENHRY, CDR2 SYGVKD. V dropped 2 bases and J dropped 4 bases, with 12 bases sitting between them. The CDR3 has 15 amino acids. The CDR3 here is CAISEGSALYNEQFF. The CDR3, as DNA: TGTGCCATCAGTGAGGGCAGCGCCCTATACAATGAGCAGTTCTTC.

This clonotype has ten or more counts. The chain is built from TRBV12-3 or TRBV12-4 and TRBJ2-2; the D gene is possibly TRBD1 (6 bases). The CDR3 has 16 amino acids. V was clipped by 1 base and J by 6 bases, with 15 bases between them. The CDR3 protein is CASSLGYQGMAGELFF. CDR3 DNA: TGTGCCAGCAGTTTAGGGTACCAGGGGATGGCCGGGGAGCTGTTTTTT.

With regard to this clonotype: A junction end diverges from the germline sequence, so it may reflect a read error. DNA of the CDR3: TGTGCCTGTAGTTACTACGGTCAAGAGACCCAGTACTTC. Its translation: CACSYYGQETQYF. V usage is TRBV19 and J usage is TRBJ2-5, with no clear D. The CDR3 has 13 residues. Germline V gene data show CDR1 as LNHDA and CDR2 as SQIVND (reference sequence).

This clonotype has a handful of counts. The gene calls are TRBV6-6 and TRBJ1-6, with no clear D. The CDR3 spans 13 residues. V was pared by 4 bases and J by 14 bases, with 15 bases between. Germline CDR1 and CDR2: MNHNY and SVGAGI (reference sequence). CDR3 in amino acids: CASSSPQIFTLHF. CDR3 nucleotides: TGTGCCAGCAGTTCCCCACAGATATTCACCCTCCACTTT.

This clonotype was recorded at least ten times. The chain links TRBV10-3 to TRBJ2-1; no reliable D call. Germline CDR1 ENHRY, CDR2 SYGVKD. V shed 10 bases and J shed 2 bases, with 9 bases lying between them. This CDR3 has 12 residues. This chain's CDR3 is CATMKAYNEQFF. CDR3 coding DNA: TGTGCCACTATGAAGGCCTACAATGAGCAGTTCTTC.

This clonotype was counted at least ten times. J is TRBJ1-2 and V is TRBV6-5; 7 positions match TRBD1. CDR1 and CDR2 from the germline V gene are MNHEY and SVGAGI. The CDR3 runs 15 residues. With V trimmed by 0 bases and J by 10 bases, 11 bases remained unmatched. The CDR3 reads CASSYSTDRKEDYTF. In nucleotides, the CDR3 is TGTGCCAGCAGTTACTCCACGGACAGGAAGGAGGACTACACCTTC.

This clonotype has ten or more counts. The gene calls are TRBV6-5 and TRBJ1-5; D unclear. The CDR3 extends over 15 amino acids. V was clipped by 4 bases and J by 2 bases, with 12 bases between them. Germline V gives CDR1 MNHEY, CDR2 SVGAGI. CDR3 sequence reads: CASSLTGMGNQPQHF. The CDR3 bases are TGTGCCAGCAGTTTGACGGGGATGGGCAATCAGCCCCAGCATTTT.

This clonotype is classed as medium-sized. The chain carries TRBV5-5 and TRBJ2-7; D is possibly TRBD2 (5 bases). The CDR3 has 13 amino acids. V lost 2 bases, J lost 4 bases, and 10 bases lay in between. From germline, CDR1 is SGHKS and CDR2 YYEKEE (reference sequence). The CDR3 DNA reads as TGTGCCAGCAGCTTTCCGGGATCATACGAGCAGTACTTC. It translates to CASSFPGSYEQYF.

This clonotype was picked up many times. CDR3 region: CASRTTAYGYTF. CDR3 bases: TGTGCCAGCAGGACAACCGCCTATGGCTACACCTTC. The chain couples TRBV28 to TRBJ1-2; D gene unclear. Germline V gene lookup returns CDR1 MDHEN and CDR2 SYDVKM. With 6 bases removed from V and 4 bases from J, the gap between germline ends came to 9 bases. The CDR3 loop spans 12 amino acids.

This clonotype is labeled as medium-sized. The V gene is TRBV4-1, the J gene TRBJ2-7, with 9 bases that match TRBD2. The CDR3 totals 15 residues. Losses at the gene ends were 6 bases for V and 2 bases for J; bases not matched to a gene: 8. Germline CDR1 reads MGHRA; CDR2 reads YSYEKL. The CDR3: CASRLAGSHAYEQYF. The CDR3 DNA follows: TGCGCCAGCAGGCTAGCGGGGAGTCATGCCTACGAGCAGTACTTC.

This clonotype was counted ten times or more. The rearrangement joins TRBV11-3 to TRBJ2-7, with 9 bases identical to TRBD2. The V gene's germline CDR1 is SGHNT and CDR2 YENEEA. The CDR3 has 16 residues. V dropped 5 bases and J dropped 2; count of bases not matched to a gene: 10. The CDR3, as DNA: TGTGCCAGCAGCCTCCTGAGGACTAGCGTCCCCTACGAGCAGTACTTC. The encoded protein is CASSLLRTSVPYEQYF.

This clonotype is deemed medium-sized. The gene calls are TRBV7-6 and TRBJ2-5; D is possibly TRBD1 (6 bases). CDR1 SGHVS and CDR2 FNYEAQ come from the germline V gene. V shed 5 bases and J shed 10 bases, with 11 bases lying between them. The CDR3 runs to 11 residues. This chain's CDR3 is CASSQDRIQYF. CDR3 bases: TGTGCCAGCAGCCAGGACAGAATCCAGTACTTC.

This clonotype was observed at least ten times. This chain uses TRBV25-1 with TRBJ2-6; no clear D gene. The V gene lost 3 bases and the J gene lost 0 bases, with 9 bases spanning the gap. The germline gives CDR1 MGHDK, CDR2 SYGVNS. This CDR3 is built from 16 residues. The CDR3 reads CASSESPDSGANVLTF. In DNA, the CDR3 is TGTGCCAGCAGTGAGTCACCGGACTCTGGGGCCAACGTCCTGACTTTC.

This clonotype has ten or more counts. The chain employs TRBV6-5 and TRBJ1-1; perhaps TRBD1 as D (6 bases). Per the germline V gene, CDR1 is MNHEY and CDR2 is SVGAGI. Trimming took off 5 bases at V and 4 bases at J, with 11 bases between the two ends. The CDR3 totals 13 residues. CDR3 in amino acids: CASSHGQSTEAFF. The DNA for the CDR3 is TGTGCCAGCAGTCACGGACAGAGCACTGAAGCTTTCTTT.

This clonotype came up many times. This rearrangement joins TRBV21-1 to TRBJ2-4. TRBV21-1 is a listed pseudogene. CDR3 length: 17 residues. As DNA, the CDR3 is TGTGCCAGCAGCAACAGTAGGTGTATAGGGGCCAAAAACATTCAGTACTTC. As protein: CASSNSRCIGAKNIQYF.

This clonotype was recorded many times. The V call is TRBV6-4, the J call TRBJ2-3, with D unclear. The CDR3 covers 15 residues. Germline-derived CDR1 and CDR2 are MRHNA and SNTAGT. Trimming pared 4 bases from V and 5 bases from J, leaving 16 bases between. The CDR3 is CASSAARRPGDTQYF. CDR3 DNA: TGTGCCAGCAGTGCAGCCCGCCGACCCGGAGATACGCAGTATTTT.

This clonotype was observed at least ten times. This sequence joins TRBV7-2 and TRBJ1-2, with a possible D match to TRBD1 (6 bases). V was cut by 11 bases and J by 2 bases, with 21 bases left in between. The CDR3 is made up of 15 amino acids. The V gene's germline CDR1 is SGHTA and CDR2 FQGNSA. The CDR3 DNA reads TGTGCCGGGCTCATTACCGGACAGATCAACTATGGCTACACCTTC. Translation gives CAGLITGQINYGYTF.

This clonotype is large in the sample. In DNA form, the CDR3 reads TGCAGCGTCCCTGGGACCGTACACACTGAAGCTTTCTTT. It specifies CSVPGTVHTEAFF. The chain uses TRBV29-1 and TRBJ1-1; TRBD1 is a possible D gene (5 bases). This CDR3 has 13 residues. V shed 6 bases and J shed 3 bases, with 14 bases lying between them. Germline V gives CDR1 SQVTM, CDR2 ANQGSEA.

The chain employs TRBV7-9 and TRBJ2-7; 8 bases line up with TRBD1. The ends lost 8 bases at V and 7 bases at J; junction bases unmatched: 10. The CDR3 is made up of 13 amino acids. Germline values: CDR1 SEHNR, CDR2 FQNEAQ (reference sequence). CDR3 nucleotides: TGTGCCAGCTCCGGGACAGGTGATGGGGAGCAGTACTTC. Amino acid sequence: CASSGTGDGEQYF.

By sample share, this clonotype is large. The chain links TRBV5-1 to TRBJ1-5; D gene ambiguous. V dropped 0 bases and J dropped 1 base, with 2 bases sitting between them. The germline V gene has CDR1 SGHRS and CDR2 YFSETQ. The CDR3 consists of 13 residues. The CDR3 DNA sequence: TGCGCCAGCAGCTTGGACAGCAATCAGCCCCAGCATTTT. Its protein product is CASSLDSNQPQHF.

This clonotype was detected many times. The chain couples TRBV9 to TRBJ2-2; no reliable D call. The V end lost 9 bases, the J end lost 3 bases, and 15 bases lay between the germline ends. The V gene's germline CDR1 is SGDLS and CDR2 YYNGEE. The CDR3 consists of 14 residues. The CDR3 is CAKPRAVDTGELFF. CDR3 bases: TGTGCCAAACCTCGTGCGGTTGACACCGGGGAGCTGTTTTTT.

By share, this clonotype ranks as large. The chain employs TRBV7-9 and TRBJ2-5, with D maybe TRBD2 (5 bases). This CDR3 comprises 18 residues. With 3 bases removed from V and 2 bases from J, the gap between germline ends came to 22 bases. Germline lookup yields CDR1 SEHNR and CDR2 FQNEAQ (reference sequence). The CDR3 nucleotides are TGTGCCAGCAGCTTCCTTCGGACTGGGGAATATGGGCAAGAGACCCAGTACTTC. It specifies CASSFLRTGEYGQETQYF.